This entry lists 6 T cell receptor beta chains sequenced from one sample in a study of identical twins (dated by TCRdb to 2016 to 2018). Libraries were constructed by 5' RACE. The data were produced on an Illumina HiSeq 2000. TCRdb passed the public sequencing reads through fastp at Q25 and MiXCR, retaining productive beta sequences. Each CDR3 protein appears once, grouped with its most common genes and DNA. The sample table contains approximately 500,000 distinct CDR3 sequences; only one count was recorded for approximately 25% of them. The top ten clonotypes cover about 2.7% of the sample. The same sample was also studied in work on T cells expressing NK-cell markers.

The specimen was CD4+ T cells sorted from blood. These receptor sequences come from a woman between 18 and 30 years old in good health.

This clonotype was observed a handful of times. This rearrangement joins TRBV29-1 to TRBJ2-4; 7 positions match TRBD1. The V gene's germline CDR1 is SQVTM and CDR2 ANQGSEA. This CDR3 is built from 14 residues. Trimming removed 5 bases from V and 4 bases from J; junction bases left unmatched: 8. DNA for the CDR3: TGCAGCGTTCGGGCCGGGACAGCGAAAAACATTCAGTACTTC. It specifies CSVRAGTAKNIQYF.

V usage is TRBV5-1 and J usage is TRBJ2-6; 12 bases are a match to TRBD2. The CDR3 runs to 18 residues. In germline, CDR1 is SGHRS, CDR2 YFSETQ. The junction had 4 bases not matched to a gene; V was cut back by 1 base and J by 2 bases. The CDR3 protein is CASSLSSSGGAGANVLTF. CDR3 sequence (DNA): TGCGCCAGCAGCTTGTCTTCTAGCGGGGGGGCTGGGGCCAACGTCCTGACTTTC.

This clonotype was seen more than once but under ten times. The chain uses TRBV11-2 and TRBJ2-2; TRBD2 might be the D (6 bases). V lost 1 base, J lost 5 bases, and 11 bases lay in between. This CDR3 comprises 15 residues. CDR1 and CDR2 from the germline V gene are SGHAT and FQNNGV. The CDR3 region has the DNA TGTGCCAGCAGCTTAGGGTCGGGAGTAACCGGGGAGCTGTTTTTT. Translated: CASSLGSGVTGELFF.

This CDR3 is CSARVRAGGWETQYF. CDR3 DNA: TGCAGTGCTAGAGTCCGAGCGGGCGGGTGGGAGACCCAGTACTTC. The rearrangement joins TRBV20-1 to TRBJ2-5, with a possible D match to TRBD2 (6 bases). Germline loops: CDR1 DFQATT, CDR2 SNEGSKA (reference sequence). The CDR3 extends over 15 amino acids. Deletions cut 1 base from V and 5 bases from J, with 17 bases between.

For the CDR3, the DNA is TGCGCCAGCAGTGAGCGAAGGGGATCTGGGGCCAACGTCCTGACTTTC. This translates into CASSERRGSGANVLTF. The chain combines TRBV10-2 with TRBJ2-6; maybe TRBD1 (5 bases). The CDR3 has 16 amino acids. V dropped 2 bases and J dropped 1 base, with 9 bases sitting between them. CDR1 is WSHSY, CDR2 SAAADI, per germline.

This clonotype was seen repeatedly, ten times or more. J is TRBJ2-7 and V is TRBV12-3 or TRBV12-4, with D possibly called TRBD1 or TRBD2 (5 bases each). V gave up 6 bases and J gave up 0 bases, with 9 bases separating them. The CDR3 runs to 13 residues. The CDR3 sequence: CASSKGSSYEQYF. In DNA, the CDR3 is TGTGCCAGCAGCAAGGGGAGCTCCTACGAGCAGTACTTC.